One T cell receptor (beta chain) is described in this entry. Through a sample-barcoded 5' primer and a J-beta primer mix, a second PCR was run for about 7 to 12 cycles. Every sample gave at least 3 million paired-end reads containing CDR3. MiXCR, run by TCRdb on the 5' RACE reads, gives a single entry per CDR3 protein. The sample contains 1.5 million to 2 million distinct CDR3 sequences, roughly 43% of which appear only once. Per germline, CDR1 SGHDT and CDR2 YYEEEE. V was pared by 4 bases and J by 0 bases, with 4 bases of the junction left unmatched. This CDR3 spans 15 amino acids. The data were obtained in a study of blood T cells in healthy people across ages.

The receptor comes from a human donor in good health. The V call is TRBV5-6, the J call TRBJ2-4; TRBD1 aligns across 7 bases. The sequenced sample consisted of blood. The CDR3 DNA follows: TGTGCCAGCAGCCCACAGGGGATAGCCAAAAACATTCAGTACTTC. Protein product: CASSPQGIAKNIQYF.